This section outlines one T cell receptor (beta chain) sequence together with its context. Its cognate antigen is unknown. This specimen comes from a study of identifying expanded T cells in peripheral blood. Overall study results and limits: Approximately 1.2 clones differed between technical replicates, versus about 15 and 19 over time. Variance in clone template counts between approximately two-week samples significantly increased with total template count across all healthy donors.

Collection occurred without any documented infections or immune events in donors. J gave up 5 bases and V 0 bases, and 12 bases lay outside the gene matches. In germline, CDR1 is MGHRA, CDR2 YSYEKL. CDR3 length equals 17 residues. TCRdb's table, derived via immunoSEQ multiplex PCR, lists solely in-frame clones and lacks some. The sample carries 84,000 or so clones, about nine tenths recorded once. The TCR sequence derives from a person between 18 and 69 years old in good health. What was sequenced was blood. The J gene is TRBJ2-7, the V gene TRBV4-1; 8 bases are a match to TRBD2. The CDR3 nucleotides are TGCGCCAGCAGCCAAGATATATCAGGGAGCGGGAGAAACGAGCAGTACTTC. It codes for CASSQDISGSGRNEQYF.